This TCR beta chain was documented in a study of a mutant IDH1 vaccine in newly diagnosed glioma. Looking at the study overall: Receipt of radiotherapy, temozolomide, or both preceded the study, and most received both.

Time point noted: week 47, end of study. Every vaccine dose comprised 300 ug of mutant IDH1 20-mer peptide plus topical imiquimod. During weeks 1, 3, 5, 7, 11, 15, 19 and 23, patients received eight vaccinations. Comment on this clone: Its antigen is unidentified.

This CDR3 region has 19 residues. From germline, CDR1 is SGHAT and CDR2 FQNNGV. V dropped 7 bases and J dropped 0; count of bases not matched to a gene: 20. Produced via immunoSEQ multiplex PCR; TCRdb's table is partial and in-frame only. Of approximately 37,000 clones in the sample, about 80% are singletons; the top ten hold around 20%. The receptor was isolated from a man between 18 and 29 years old with glioma. Some clones in this sample may be carry-over from other donors' samples. The rearrangement links TRBV11-2 to TRBJ1-2; 7 nucleotides line up with TRBD1. Sequencing was performed on PBMCs, taken from a glioma patient whose treatment included an IDH1 peptide vaccine. CDR3 residues: CASTSLRLRQGGTNYGYTF. DNA of the CDR3: TGTGCCAGCACCTCCCTGAGGCTGAGACAGGGAGGGACTAACTATGGCTACACCTTC.